This T cell receptor beta chain was sequenced in a study of blood T cell repertoires in COVID-19. TCRdb keeps only in-frame clones here, not all; method: immunoSEQ multiplex PCR. This table has more than 95,000 clones, 85% to 90% appearing once. The CDR3 extends over 21 amino acids. This sequence was found in a human donor in a cohort sampled during active COVID-19. Sequencing input: peripheral blood. V is TRBV1 and J is TRBJ2-1; the table's D call of TRBD2 was not tested on the DNA. TRBV1 is an annotated pseudogene. The CDR3 DNA follows: TGCACCAGCAGCCTGAGGCTGGCTAGCGGGGGGTCTAGGAGCTCCTACAATGAGCAGTTCTTC. Encoded protein: CTSSLRLASGGSRSSYNEQFF.